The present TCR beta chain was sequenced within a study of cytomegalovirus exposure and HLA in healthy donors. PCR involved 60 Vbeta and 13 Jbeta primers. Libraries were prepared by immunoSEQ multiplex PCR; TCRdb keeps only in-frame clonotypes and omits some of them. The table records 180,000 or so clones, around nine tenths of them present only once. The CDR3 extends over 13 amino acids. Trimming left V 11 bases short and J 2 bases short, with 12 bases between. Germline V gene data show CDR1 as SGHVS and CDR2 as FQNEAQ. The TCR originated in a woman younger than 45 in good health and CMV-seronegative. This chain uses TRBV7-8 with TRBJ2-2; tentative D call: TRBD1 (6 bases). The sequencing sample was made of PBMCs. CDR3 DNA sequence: TGTGCCTTGGACAGATCTAACACCGGGGAGCTGTTTTTT. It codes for CALDRSNTGELFF.